A selection of T cell receptor beta chains follows, all from one sample in a study of blood T cell repertoires in COVID-19. The assay was immunoSEQ multiplex PCR, and TCRdb's table has in-frame clones only and misses some. The table has under 70,000 clones, 88% seen once. The sequenced material came from peripheral blood. The source of these receptors is a woman in her sixties or seventies with COVID-19, enrolled during active disease. The CDR3 runs from the conserved cysteine through the conserved F or W. A D gene is named only where the DNA matches it firmly. Some rows mark clone size as missing; the rest say once, few, many or name a class of expanded clone.

len: 12
d_gene: .
v_gene: TRBV27
abundance: once
j_gene: TRBJ2-1
CDR3aa: CASSLDSGEQFF
CDR3nt: TGTGCCAGCAGTTTAGACTCTGGTGAGCAGTTCTTC

len: 15
d_gene: .
v_gene: TRBV9
abundance: .
j_gene: TRBJ2-7
CDR3aa: CASSPRDGGPYEQYF
CDR3nt: TGTGCCAGCAGCCCCCGGGACGGGGGGCCCTACGAGCAGTACTTC

len: 15
d_gene: .
v_gene: TRBV6-5
abundance: .
j_gene: TRBJ1-1
CDR3aa: CASSPGAGGNTEAFF
CDR3nt: TGTGCCAGCAGCCCAGGGGCGGGTGGGAACACTGAAGCTTTCTTT

len: 14
d_gene: .
v_gene: TRBV24-1
abundance: few
j_gene: TRBJ2-3
CDR3aa: CATSEAGRDDTQYF
CDR3nt: TGTGCCACCAGTGAAGCAGGGCGGGACGATACGCAGTATTTT

len: 15
d_gene: .
v_gene: TRBV5-1
abundance: .
j_gene: TRBJ1-1
CDR3aa: CASSLVVGADTEAFF
CDR3nt: TGCGCCAGCTCCCTTGTTGTGGGGGCCGACACTGAAGCTTTCTTT

len: 17
d_gene: .
v_gene: TRBV19
abundance: .
j_gene: TRBJ2-4
CDR3aa: CASSTLDRKLAKNIQYF
CDR3nt: TGTGCCAGTAGTACCTTAGACAGGAAGCTAGCCAAAAACATTCAGTACTTC

len: 14
d_gene: TRBD1
v_gene: TRBV4-1
abundance: .
j_gene: TRBJ1-6
CDR3aa: CASSYRTGDSPLHF
CDR3nt: TGCGCCAGCAGCTACCGGACAGGGGATTCACCCCTCCACTTT

len: 13
d_gene: .
v_gene: TRBV29-1
abundance: .
j_gene: TRBJ2-5
CDR3aa: CSVVQGSAETQYF
CDR3nt: TGCAGCGTCGTGCAGGGTTCTGCGGAGACCCAGTACTTC

len: 13
d_gene: .
v_gene: TRBV5-1
abundance: .
j_gene: TRBJ2-1
CDR3aa: CASSLDYYNEQFF
CDR3nt: TGCGCCAGCAGCTTGGACTATTACAATGAGCAGTTCTTC

len: 18
d_gene: TRBD2
v_gene: TRBV7-2
abundance: .
j_gene: TRBJ2-1
CDR3aa: CASSPPWGSGRLGNEQFF
CDR3nt: TGTGCCAGCAGCCCCCCATGGGGTAGCGGGAGGCTCGGTAATGAGCAGTTCTTC

len: 13
d_gene: .
v_gene: TRBV5-1
abundance: .
j_gene: TRBJ1-5
CDR3aa: CASSPGQNQPQHF
CDR3nt: TGCGCCAGCAGCCCCGGACAGAATCAGCCCCAGCATTTT

len: 18
d_gene: TRBD2
v_gene: TRBV11-3
abundance: .
j_gene: TRBJ2-5
CDR3aa: CASSLGPAAGDPIMTQYF
CDR3nt: TGTGCCAGCAGCTTAGGTCCCGCGGCGGGGGACCCGATTATGACCCAGTACTTC

len: 16
d_gene: TRBD2
v_gene: TRBV28
abundance: .
j_gene: TRBJ2-7
CDR3aa: CASSLGGLAGRHEQYF
CDR3nt: TGTGCCAGCAGTTTAGGGGGACTAGCGGGAAGGCACGAGCAGTACTTC

len: 19
d_gene: TRBD2
v_gene: TRBV27
abundance: .
j_gene: TRBJ2-3
CDR3aa: CASSKLFLAGVSGTDTQYF
CDR3nt: TGTGCCAGCAGTAAGCTCTTCTTAGCGGGAGTGTCTGGCACAGATACGCAGTATTTT

len: 14
d_gene: TRBD1
v_gene: TRBV28
abundance: .
j_gene: TRBJ2-7
CDR3aa: CASSFLGTVSEQYF
CDR3nt: TGTGCCAGCAGTTTTCTAGGGACAGTCAGCGAGCAGTACTTC

len: 14
d_gene: .
v_gene: TRBV6-1
abundance: .
j_gene: TRBJ2-5
CDR3aa: CASSEKRFQETQYF
CDR3nt: TGTGCCAGCAGTGAAAAGCGCTTCCAAGAGACCCAGTACTTC

len: 14
d_gene: .
v_gene: TRBV6-5
abundance: once
j_gene: TRBJ2-5
CDR3aa: CASSDSRSQETQYF
CDR3nt: TGTGCCAGCAGCGACTCTAGAAGCCAAGAGACCCAGTACTTC

len: 14
d_gene: TRBD1
v_gene: TRBV13
abundance: .
j_gene: TRBJ1-2
CDR3aa: CASSLETGNYGYTF
CDR3nt: TGTGCCAGCAGCTTAGAGACAGGGAACTATGGCTACACCTTC

len: 14
d_gene: TRBD1
v_gene: TRBV27
abundance: .
j_gene: TRBJ1-4
CDR3aa: CASSFGQGFGKLFF
CDR3nt: TGTGCCAGCAGTTTTGGACAGGGCTTCGGAAAACTGTTTTTT

len: 13
d_gene: TRBD1
v_gene: TRBV5-1
abundance: .
j_gene: TRBJ2-7
CDR3aa: CASRRGQGNEQYF
CDR3nt: TGCGCCAGCAGGCGGGGACAGGGGAACGAGCAGTACTTC

len: 14
d_gene: .
v_gene: TRBV5-4
abundance: .
j_gene: TRBJ1-2
CDR3aa: CASSLDGRNYGYTF
CDR3nt: TGTGCCAGCAGCTTGGATGGCCGCAACTATGGCTACACCTTC

len: 14
d_gene: TRBD1
v_gene: TRBV5-5
abundance: .
j_gene: TRBJ2-7
CDR3aa: CASRSPGQNYEQYF
CDR3nt: TGTGCCAGCAGAAGTCCGGGACAGAACTACGAGCAGTACTTC

len: 16
d_gene: .
v_gene: TRBV7-6
abundance: .
j_gene: TRBJ2-3
CDR3aa: CASSLVGHLHTDTQYF
CDR3nt: TGTGCCAGCAGCTTAGTCGGACACCTCCACACAGATACGCAGTATTTT

len: 12
d_gene: .
v_gene: TRBV9
abundance: once
j_gene: TRBJ1-2
CDR3aa: CASSVGGDGYTF
CDR3nt: TGTGCCAGCAGCGTAGGGGGGGATGGCTACACCTTC

len: 14
d_gene: .
v_gene: TRBV28
abundance: .
j_gene: TRBJ2-1
CDR3aa: CAILGGGTRNEQFF
CDR3nt: TGTGCCATCCTGGGTGGAGGGACGCGGAATGAGCAGTTCTTC

len: 16
d_gene: .
v_gene: TRBV7-2
abundance: .
j_gene: TRBJ1-3
CDR3aa: CASSLAQGNSGNTIYF
CDR3nt: TGTGCCAGCAGCTTAGCTCAGGGGAACTCTGGAAACACCATATATTTT

len: 13
d_gene: TRBD1
v_gene: TRBV19
abundance: once
j_gene: TRBJ1-6
CDR3aa: CASRLSGGSPLHF
CDR3nt: TGTGCCAGTAGATTGTCAGGGGGGTCACCCCTCCACTTT

len: 14
d_gene: .
v_gene: TRBV13
abundance: .
j_gene: TRBJ1-2
CDR3aa: CASNARRAAYGYTF
CDR3nt: TGTGCCAGCAATGCCCGGCGGGCAGCCTATGGCTACACCTTC